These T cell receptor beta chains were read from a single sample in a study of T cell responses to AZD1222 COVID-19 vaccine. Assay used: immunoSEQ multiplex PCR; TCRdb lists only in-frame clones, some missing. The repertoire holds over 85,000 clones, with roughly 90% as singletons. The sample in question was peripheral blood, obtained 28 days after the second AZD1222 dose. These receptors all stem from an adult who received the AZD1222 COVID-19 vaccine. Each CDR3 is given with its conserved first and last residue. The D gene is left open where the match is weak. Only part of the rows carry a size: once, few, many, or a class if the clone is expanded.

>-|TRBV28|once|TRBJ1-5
CASSSDSYSNQPQHF
TGTGCCAGCAGTTCCGACAGCTATAGCAATCAGCCCCAGCATTTT
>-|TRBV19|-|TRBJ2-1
CASIDPTGVYNEQFF
TGTGCCAGTATCGACCCGACTGGGGTATACAATGAGCAGTTCTTC
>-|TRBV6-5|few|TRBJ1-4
CAALPGASNEKLFF
TGTGCCGCACTACCAGGGGCGAGCAATGAAAAACTGTTTTTT
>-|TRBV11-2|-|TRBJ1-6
CASSLGTVENSPLHF
TGTGCCAGCAGCTTAGGAACAGTGGAGAATTCACCCCTCCACTTT
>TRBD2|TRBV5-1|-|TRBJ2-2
CASSSPGLAGVGTGELFF
TGCGCCAGCAGCTCACCGGGACTAGCGGGAGTTGGGACCGGGGAGCTGTTTTTT
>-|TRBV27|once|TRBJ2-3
CASSLSLARDTQYF
TGTGCCAGCAGTCTCTCACTAGCCCGGGATACGCAGTATTTT
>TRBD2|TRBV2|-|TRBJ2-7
CASSEEGLGGSEQYF
TGTGCCAGCAGTGAAGAGGGACTAGGTGGTTCCGAGCAGTACTTC
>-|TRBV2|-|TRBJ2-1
CASSERGFSSYNEQFF
TGTGCCAGCAGTGAACGAGGATTTAGCTCCTACAATGAGCAGTTCTTC
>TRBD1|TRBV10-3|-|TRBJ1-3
CAISKQGAVDTIYF
TGTGCCATCAGCAAACAGGGGGCTGTAGACACCATATATTTT
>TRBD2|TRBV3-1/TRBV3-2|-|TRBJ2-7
CASSETPGGYYEQYF
TGTGCCAGCAGCGAGACGCCGGGGGGATACTACGAGCAGTACTTC
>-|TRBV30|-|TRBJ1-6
CAWHPRRLSYNSPLHF
TGTGCCTGGCATCCCCGACGCCTCTCCTATAATTCACCCCTCCACTTT
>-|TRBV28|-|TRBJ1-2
CASSFGGGGGIYGYTF
TGTGCCAGCAGTTTCGGCGGGGGAGGGGGGATCTATGGCTACACCTTC
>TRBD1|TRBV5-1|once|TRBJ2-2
CASSSDRVGAGELFF
TGCGCCAGCAGCTCTGACAGGGTGGGAGCCGGGGAGCTGTTTTTT
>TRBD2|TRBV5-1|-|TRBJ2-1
CASTWTSGRVDNEQFF
TGCGCCAGCACCTGGACTAGCGGGAGGGTGGACAATGAGCAGTTCTTC
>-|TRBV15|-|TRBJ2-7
CATSRDWTEQYF
TGTGCCACCAGCAGAGATTGGACCGAGCAGTACTTC
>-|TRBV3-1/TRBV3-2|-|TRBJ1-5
CASSQAGGGSNQPQHF
TGTGCCAGCAGCCAAGCCGGGGGCGGAAGCAATCAGCCCCAGCATTTT
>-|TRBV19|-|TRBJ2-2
CASTVFSGGGTGELFF
TGTGCCAGTACTGTGTTCAGCGGAGGGGGCACCGGGGAGCTGTTTTTT
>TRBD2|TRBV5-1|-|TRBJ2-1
CASSYGLAGGNNEQFF
TGCGCCAGCAGCTATGGACTAGCGGGAGGGAACAATGAGCAGTTCTTC
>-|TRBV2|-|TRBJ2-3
CASSVRGTAPDTQYF
TGTGCCAGCAGTGTAAGGGGGACCGCGCCGGATACGCAGTATTTT
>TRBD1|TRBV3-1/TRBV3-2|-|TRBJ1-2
CASSQGTGNFNYGYTF
TGTGCCAGCAGCCAAGGGACAGGGAATTTTAATTATGGCTACACCTTC
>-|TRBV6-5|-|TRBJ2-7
CASTLGGEQYF
TGTGCCAGCACTCTTGGCGGCGAGCAGTACTTC
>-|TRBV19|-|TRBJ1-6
CASSIADYNSPLHF
TGTGCCAGTAGTATCGCAGACTATAATTCACCCCTCCACTTT
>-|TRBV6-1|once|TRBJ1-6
CASSDMWVVGSPLHF
TGTGCCAGCAGTGATATGTGGGTAGTCGGTTCACCCCTCCACTTT
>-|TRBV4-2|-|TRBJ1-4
CASSQATANEKLFF
TGTGCCAGCAGCCAGGCCACCGCTAATGAAAAACTGTTTTTT
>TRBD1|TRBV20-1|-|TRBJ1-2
CSASGPTVDRSSNYGYTF
TGCAGTGCTAGTGGACCAACGGTGGACAGGAGCAGTAACTATGGCTACACCTTC
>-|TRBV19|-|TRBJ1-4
CASKGFGFQEKLFF
TGTGCCAGTAAGGGGTTTGGGTTCCAAGAAAAACTGTTTTTT
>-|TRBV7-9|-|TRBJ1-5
CASSRSNQPQHF
TGTGCCAGCAGCCGTAGCAATCAGCCCCAGCATTTT
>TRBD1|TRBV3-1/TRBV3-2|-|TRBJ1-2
CASSQDGTGASGYTF
TGTGCCAGCAGCCAAGATGGGACAGGGGCGAGTGGCTACACCTTC
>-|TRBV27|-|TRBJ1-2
CASSFKQVPGEVYGYTF
TGTGCCAGCAGTTTTAAGCAGGTCCCAGGGGAGGTCTATGGCTACACCTTC
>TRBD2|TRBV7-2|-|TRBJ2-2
CASSPTSGYTGELFF
TGTGCCAGCAGCCCGACTAGCGGCTACACCGGGGAGCTGTTTTTT
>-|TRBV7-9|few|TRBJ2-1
CASSRDWEQFF
TGTGCCAGCAGCCGGGACTGGGAGCAGTTCTTC